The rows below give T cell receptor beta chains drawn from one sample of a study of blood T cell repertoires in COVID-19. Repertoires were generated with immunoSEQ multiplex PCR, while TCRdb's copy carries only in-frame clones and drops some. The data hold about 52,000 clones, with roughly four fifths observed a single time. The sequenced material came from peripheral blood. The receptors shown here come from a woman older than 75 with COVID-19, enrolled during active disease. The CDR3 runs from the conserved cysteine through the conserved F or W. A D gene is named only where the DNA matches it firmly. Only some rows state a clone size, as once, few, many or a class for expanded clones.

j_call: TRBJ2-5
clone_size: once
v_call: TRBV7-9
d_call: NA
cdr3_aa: CASSLASGSETQYF
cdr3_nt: TGTGCCAGCAGCTTAGCATCGGGGTCGGAGACCCAGTACTTC

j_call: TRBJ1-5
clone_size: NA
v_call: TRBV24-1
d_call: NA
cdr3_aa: CATSSSGNQPQHF
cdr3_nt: TGTGCCACCAGTAGTTCAGGCAATCAGCCCCAGCATTTT

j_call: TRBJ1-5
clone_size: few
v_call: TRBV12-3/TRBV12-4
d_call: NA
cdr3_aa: CASSRGGNQPQHF
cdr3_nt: TGTGCCAGCAGCCGCGGGGGCAATCAGCCCCAGCATTTT

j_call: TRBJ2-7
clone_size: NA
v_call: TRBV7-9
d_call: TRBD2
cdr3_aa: CASSFSVETSGHYEQYF
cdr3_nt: TGTGCCAGCAGCTTCTCAGTGGAGACTAGCGGACACTACGAGCAGTACTTC

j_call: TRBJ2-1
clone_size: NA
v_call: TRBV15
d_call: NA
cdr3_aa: CATSRSLAGSGSEQFF
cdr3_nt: TGTGCCACCAGCAGGAGTCTAGCCGGGAGTGGAAGTGAGCAGTTCTTC

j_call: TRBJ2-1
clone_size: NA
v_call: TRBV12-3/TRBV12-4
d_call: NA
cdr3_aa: CASTPQAYNEQFF
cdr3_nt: TGTGCCAGTACTCCCCAAGCCTACAATGAGCAGTTCTTC

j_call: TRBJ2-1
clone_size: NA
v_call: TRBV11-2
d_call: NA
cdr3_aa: CASSSGTLSSYNEQFF
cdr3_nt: TGTGCCAGCAGCTCCGGGACTCTCAGCTCCTACAATGAGCAGTTCTTC

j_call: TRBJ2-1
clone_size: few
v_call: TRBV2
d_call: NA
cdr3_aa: CASSPDRGGNEQFF
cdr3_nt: TGTGCCAGCAGTCCCGACAGGGGAGGGAATGAGCAGTTCTTC

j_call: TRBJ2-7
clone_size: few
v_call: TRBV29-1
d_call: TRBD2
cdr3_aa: CSVETSGTTYEQYF
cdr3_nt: TGCAGCGTTGAAACTAGCGGAACTACCTACGAGCAGTACTTC

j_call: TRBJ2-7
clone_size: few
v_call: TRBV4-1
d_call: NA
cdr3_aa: CASSQDTPGTRGYEQYF
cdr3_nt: TGCGCCAGCAGCCAAGATACCCCCGGGACAAGGGGATACGAGCAGTACTTC

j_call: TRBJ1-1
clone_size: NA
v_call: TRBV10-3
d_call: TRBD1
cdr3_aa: CAISRQGNTEAFF
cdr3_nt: TGTGCCATCAGCCGACAGGGGAACACTGAAGCTTTCTTT

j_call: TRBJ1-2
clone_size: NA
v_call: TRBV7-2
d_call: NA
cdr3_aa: CASSLDRSTGGYTF
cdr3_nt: TGTGCCAGCAGCTTAGACCGGTCCACGGGAGGCTACACCTTC

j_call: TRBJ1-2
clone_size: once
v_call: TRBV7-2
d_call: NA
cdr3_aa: CASSFSLLGARTGRGYTF
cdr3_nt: TGTGCCAGCAGCTTCTCGTTATTGGGGGCCCGGACCGGGCGTGGCTACACCTTC

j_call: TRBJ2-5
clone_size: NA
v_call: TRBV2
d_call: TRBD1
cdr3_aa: CASRTSGGGETQYF
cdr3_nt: TGTGCCAGCAGGACCTCAGGGGGCGGGGAGACCCAGTACTTC

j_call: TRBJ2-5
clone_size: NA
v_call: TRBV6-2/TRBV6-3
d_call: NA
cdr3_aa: CASSYSFVGEGGETQYF
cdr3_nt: TGTGCCAGCAGTTACTCGTTTGTCGGCGAGGGTGGGGAGACCCAGTACTTC

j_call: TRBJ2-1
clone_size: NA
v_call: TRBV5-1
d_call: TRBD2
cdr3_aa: CASSLTSGFSYNEQFF
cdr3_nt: TGCGCCAGCAGCCTGACTAGCGGGTTCTCCTACAATGAGCAGTTCTTC

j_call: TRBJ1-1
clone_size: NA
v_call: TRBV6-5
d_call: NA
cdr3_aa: CASSSQVWDTEAFF
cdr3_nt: TGTGCCAGCAGTTCACAGGTGTGGGACACTGAAGCTTTCTTT

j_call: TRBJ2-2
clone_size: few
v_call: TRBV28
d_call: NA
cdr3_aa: CASSTPPAGNTGELFF
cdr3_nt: TGTGCCAGCAGCACCCCCCCGGCAGGGAACACCGGGGAGCTGTTTTTT

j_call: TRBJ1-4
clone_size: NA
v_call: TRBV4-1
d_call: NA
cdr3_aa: CASSAGIVGTNEKLFF
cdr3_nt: TGCGCCAGCAGCGCCGGCATAGTGGGCACTAATGAAAAACTGTTTTTT

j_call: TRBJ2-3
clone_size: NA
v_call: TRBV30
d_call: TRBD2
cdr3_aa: CARTSGSTDTQYF
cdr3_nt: TGTGCCAGAACTAGCGGTAGCACAGATACGCAGTATTTT

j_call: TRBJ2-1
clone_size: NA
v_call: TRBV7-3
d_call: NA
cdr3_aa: CASSLNPGDYNEQFF
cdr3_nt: TGTGCCAGCAGCTTAAATCCCGGGGACTACAATGAGCAGTTCTTC

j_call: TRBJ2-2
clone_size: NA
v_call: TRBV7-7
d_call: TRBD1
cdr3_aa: CASSLLPGQGATGELFF
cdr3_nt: TGTGCTAGCAGCTTATTACCGGGACAGGGGGCGACCGGGGAGCTGTTTTTT

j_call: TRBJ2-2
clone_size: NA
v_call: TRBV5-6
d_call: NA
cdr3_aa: CASSAVARNTGELFF
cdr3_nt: TGTGCCAGCAGCGCCGTTGCTAGAAACACCGGGGAGCTGTTTTTT

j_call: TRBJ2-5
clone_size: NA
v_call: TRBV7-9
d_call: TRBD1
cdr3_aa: CASSVQGVFETQYF
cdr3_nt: TGTGCCAGCAGCGTACAGGGGGTCTTTGAGACCCAGTACTTC

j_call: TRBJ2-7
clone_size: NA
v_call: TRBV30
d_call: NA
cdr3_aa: CAWSVLYEQYF
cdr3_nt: TGTGCCTGGAGTGTACTATACGAGCAGTACTTC

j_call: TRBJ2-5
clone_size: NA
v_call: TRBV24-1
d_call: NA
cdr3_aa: CATSEGGWTQETQYF
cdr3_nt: TGTGCCACCAGTGAGGGCGGTTGGACTCAAGAGACCCAGTACTTC

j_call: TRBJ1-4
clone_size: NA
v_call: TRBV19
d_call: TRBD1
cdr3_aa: CASSQKRRGFTNEKLFF
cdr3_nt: TGTGCCAGTAGTCAAAAACGCAGGGGGTTCACTAATGAAAAACTGTTTTTT

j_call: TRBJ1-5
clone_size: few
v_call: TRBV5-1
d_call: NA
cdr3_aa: CASSPGRGASGSNQPQHF
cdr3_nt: TGCGCCAGCAGCCCAGGTCGGGGGGCGAGTGGTAGCAATCAGCCCCAGCATTTT

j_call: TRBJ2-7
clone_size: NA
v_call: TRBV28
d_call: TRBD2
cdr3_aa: CASRTSGRNEQYF
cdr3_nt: TGTGCCAGCAGGACTAGCGGGAGGAACGAGCAGTACTTC

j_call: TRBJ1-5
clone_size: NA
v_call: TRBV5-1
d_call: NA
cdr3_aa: CASSRVSNQPQHF
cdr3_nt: TGCGCCAGCAGCCGGGTTAGCAATCAGCCCCAGCATTTT

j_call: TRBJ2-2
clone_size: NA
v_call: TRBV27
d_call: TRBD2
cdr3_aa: CASSFLPSGRASGELFF
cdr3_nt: TGTGCCAGCAGTTTTCTACCTAGCGGGAGGGCCTCCGGGGAGCTGTTTTTT

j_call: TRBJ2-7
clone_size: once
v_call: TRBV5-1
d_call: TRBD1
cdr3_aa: CASSTLPGQGGEQYF
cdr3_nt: TGCGCCAGCAGCACGCTGCCGGGACAGGGAGGGGAGCAGTACTTC

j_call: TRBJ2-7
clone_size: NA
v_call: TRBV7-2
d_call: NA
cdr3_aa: CASRHTGTTYEQYF
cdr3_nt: TGTGCCAGCAGGCATACCGGGACAACATACGAGCAGTACTTC

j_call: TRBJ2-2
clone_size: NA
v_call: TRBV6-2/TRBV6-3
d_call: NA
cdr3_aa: CASSPQVPGELFF
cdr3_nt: TGTGCCAGCAGTCCACAAGTCCCCGGGGAGCTGTTTTTT

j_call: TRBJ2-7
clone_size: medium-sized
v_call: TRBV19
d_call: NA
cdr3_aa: CASSITGGIYEQYF
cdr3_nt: TGTGCCAGTAGTATAACCGGCGGTATCTACGAGCAGTACTTC

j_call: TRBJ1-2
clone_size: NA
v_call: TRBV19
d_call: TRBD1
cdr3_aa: CASQNRGLYGYTF
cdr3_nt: TGTGCCAGCCAAAACAGGGGGCTCTATGGCTACACCTTC

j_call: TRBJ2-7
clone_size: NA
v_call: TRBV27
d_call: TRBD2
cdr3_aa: CASSILGLAGVNEQYF
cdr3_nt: TGTGCCAGCAGTATCTTGGGACTAGCGGGAGTTAACGAGCAGTACTTC

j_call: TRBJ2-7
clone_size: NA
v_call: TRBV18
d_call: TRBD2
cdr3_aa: CASSPYTLGLAGKSSYEQYF
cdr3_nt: TGTGCCAGCTCACCATACACACTCGGACTAGCGGGAAAGAGCTCCTACGAGCAGTACTTC

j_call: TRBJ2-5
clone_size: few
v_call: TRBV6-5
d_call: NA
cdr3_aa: CASSYTEIGRGETQYF
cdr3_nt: TGTGCCAGCAGTTACACCGAGATTGGCAGGGGAGAGACCCAGTACTTC

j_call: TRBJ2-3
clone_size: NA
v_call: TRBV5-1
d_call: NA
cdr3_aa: CASSPLSGELDTQYF
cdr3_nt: TGCGCCAGCAGCCCTTTATCGGGAGAGTTGGATACGCAGTATTTT

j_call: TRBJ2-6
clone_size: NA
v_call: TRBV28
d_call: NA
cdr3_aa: CASTQDSGANVLTF
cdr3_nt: TGTGCCAGCACGCAGGACTCTGGGGCCAACGTCCTGACTTTC